The present T cell receptor (beta chain) was sequenced within a study of identical twins. Study-wide results and limits: Alpha sequences that were out-of-frame and twin-shared showed an excess of low generation probability.

Healthy Caucasian donors formed the entire cohort. Concerning this clonotype: Its antigen is undetermined.

From the 5' RACE reads, TCRdb called clonotypes with MiXCR, one entry per CDR3 protein. The table includes 450,000 or so distinct CDR3 sequences, roughly 13% detected once. The CDR3 has 11 amino acids. V lost 5 bases to trimming and J lost 9 bases, with 10 bases between them. In germline, CDR1 is SEHNR, CDR2 FQNEAQ (reference sequence). This same sample was also taken into another study, of yellow fever vaccine responses in identical twins.

This chain connects TRBV7-9 to TRBJ1-2, with D possibly TRBD1 on 5 matching bases. The origin of this receptor is a woman under 30 in good health. The specimen sequenced was CD4+ T cells sorted from blood. The CDR3 loop reads CASSLGGRYTF. The CDR3 nucleotides read TGTGCCAGCAGCCTCGGGGGACGCTACACCTTC.